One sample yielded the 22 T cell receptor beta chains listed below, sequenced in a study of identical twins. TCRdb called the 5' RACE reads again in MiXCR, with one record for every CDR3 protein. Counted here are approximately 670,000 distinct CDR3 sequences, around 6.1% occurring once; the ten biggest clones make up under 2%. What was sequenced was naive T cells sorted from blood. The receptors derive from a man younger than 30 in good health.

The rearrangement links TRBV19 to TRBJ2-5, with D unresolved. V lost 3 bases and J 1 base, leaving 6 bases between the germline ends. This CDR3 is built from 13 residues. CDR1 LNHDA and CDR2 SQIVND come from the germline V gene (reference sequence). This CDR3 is CASSIFAQETQYF. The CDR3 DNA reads TGTGCCAGTAGTATCTTCGCCCAAGAGACCCAGTACTTC.

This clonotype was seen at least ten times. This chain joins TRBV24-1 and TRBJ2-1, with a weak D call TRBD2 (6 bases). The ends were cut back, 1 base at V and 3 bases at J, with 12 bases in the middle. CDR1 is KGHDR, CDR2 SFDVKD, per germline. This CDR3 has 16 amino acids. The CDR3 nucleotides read TGTGCCACCAGTGATTTAGGCGGGAAAGGCTACAATGAGCAGTTCTTC. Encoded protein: CATSDLGGKGYNEQFF.

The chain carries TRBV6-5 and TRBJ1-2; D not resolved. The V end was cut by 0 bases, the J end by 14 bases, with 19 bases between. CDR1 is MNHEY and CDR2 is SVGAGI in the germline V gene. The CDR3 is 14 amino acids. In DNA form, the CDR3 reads TGTGCCAGCAGTTACTCGACCTTCGCGGACCGATTAACCTTC. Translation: CASSYSTFADRLTF.

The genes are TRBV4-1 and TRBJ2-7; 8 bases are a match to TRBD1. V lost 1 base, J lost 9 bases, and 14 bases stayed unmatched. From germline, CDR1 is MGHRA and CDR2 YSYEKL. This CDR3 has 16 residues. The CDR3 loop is CASSQGPGQETHRQYF. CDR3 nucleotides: TGCGCCAGCAGCCAAGGGCCGGGACAGGAAACCCATCGGCAGTACTTC.

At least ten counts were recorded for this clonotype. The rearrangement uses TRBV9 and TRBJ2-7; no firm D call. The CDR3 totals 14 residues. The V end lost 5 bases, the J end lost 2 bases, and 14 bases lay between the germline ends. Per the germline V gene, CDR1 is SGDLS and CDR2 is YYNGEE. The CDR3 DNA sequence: TGTGCCAGCAGTAGAACGGGCAGTACCTACGAGCAGTACTTC. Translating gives CASSRTGSTYEQYF.

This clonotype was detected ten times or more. The CDR3 reads CASSLVQGNEKLFF. The CDR3 nucleotides are TGCGCCAGCAGCTTGGTTCAGGGAAATGAAAAACTGTTTTTT. The chain couples TRBV5-1 to TRBJ1-4, with a possible D match to TRBD1 (5 bases). Germline V CDR1 and CDR2: SGHRS, YFSETQ. V dropped 0 bases and J dropped 5 bases, with 8 bases sitting between them. This CDR3 is 14 amino acids long.

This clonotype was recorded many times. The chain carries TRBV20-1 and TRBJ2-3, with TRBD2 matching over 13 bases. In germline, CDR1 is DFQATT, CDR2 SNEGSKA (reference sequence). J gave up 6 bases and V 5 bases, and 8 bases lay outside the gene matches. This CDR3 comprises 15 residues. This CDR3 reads CSAPGLAGVGDTQYF. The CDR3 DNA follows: TGCAGTGCTCCAGGACTAGCGGGAGTGGGGGATACGCAGTATTTT.

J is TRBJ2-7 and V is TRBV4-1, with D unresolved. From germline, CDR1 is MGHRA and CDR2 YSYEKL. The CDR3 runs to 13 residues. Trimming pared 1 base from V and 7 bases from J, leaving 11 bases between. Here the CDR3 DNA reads TGCGCCAGCAGCCAAGGTGCCTCGACAGAGCAGTACGTC. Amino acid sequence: CASSQGASTEQYV.

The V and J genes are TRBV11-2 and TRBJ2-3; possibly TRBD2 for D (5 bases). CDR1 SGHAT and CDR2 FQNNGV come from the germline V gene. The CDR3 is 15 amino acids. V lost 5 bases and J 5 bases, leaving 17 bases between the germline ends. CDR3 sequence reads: CASSPAVGRLDTQYF. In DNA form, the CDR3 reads TGTGCCAGCAGCCCAGCGGTCGGGCGACTAGATACGCAGTATTTT.

The CDR3 loop reads CASSYGRGSEAFF. CDR3 bases: TGTGCCAGCAGTTACGGCAGGGGCTCTGAAGCTTTCTTT. The genes are TRBV6-5 and TRBJ1-1, with D maybe TRBD1 (6 bases). The CDR3 loop spans 13 amino acids. Trimming pared 2 bases from V and 6 bases from J, leaving 10 bases between. CDR1 MNHEY and CDR2 SVGAGI come from the germline V gene.

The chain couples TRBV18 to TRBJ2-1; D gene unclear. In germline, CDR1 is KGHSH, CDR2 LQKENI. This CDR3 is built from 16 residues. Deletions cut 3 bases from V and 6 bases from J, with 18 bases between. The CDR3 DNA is TGTGCCAGCTCACCCGATACGGCGTTAGGCCTCAATGAGCAGTTCTTC. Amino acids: CASSPDTALGLNEQFF.

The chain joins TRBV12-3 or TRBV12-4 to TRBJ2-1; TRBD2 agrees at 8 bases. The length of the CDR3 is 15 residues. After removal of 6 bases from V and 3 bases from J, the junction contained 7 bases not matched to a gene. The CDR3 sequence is CASRSSGIVYNEQFF. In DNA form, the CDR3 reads TGTGCCAGCAGAAGTAGCGGGATCGTCTACAATGAGCAGTTCTTC.

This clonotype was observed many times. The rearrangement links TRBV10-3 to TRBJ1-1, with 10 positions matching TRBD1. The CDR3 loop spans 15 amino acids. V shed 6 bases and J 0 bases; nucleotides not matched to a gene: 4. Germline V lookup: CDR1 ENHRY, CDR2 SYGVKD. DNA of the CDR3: TGTGCCATCAGCCGGACAGGGGGAATGAACACTGAAGCTTTCTTT. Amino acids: CAISRTGGMNTEAFF.

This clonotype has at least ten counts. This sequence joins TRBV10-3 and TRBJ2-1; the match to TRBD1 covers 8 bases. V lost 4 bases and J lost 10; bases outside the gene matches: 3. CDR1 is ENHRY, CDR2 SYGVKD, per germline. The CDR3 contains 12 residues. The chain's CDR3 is CAISATGVEQFF. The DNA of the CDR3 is TGTGCCATCAGTGCGACAGGGGTCGAGCAGTTCTTC.

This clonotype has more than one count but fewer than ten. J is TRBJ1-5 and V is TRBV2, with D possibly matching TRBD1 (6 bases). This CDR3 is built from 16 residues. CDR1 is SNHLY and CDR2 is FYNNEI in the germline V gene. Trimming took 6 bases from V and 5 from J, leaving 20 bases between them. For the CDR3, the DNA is TGTGCCAGCAGGACCGAAGGGACAAGAAGAGATCAGCCCCAGCATTTT. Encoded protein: CASRTEGTRRDQPQHF.

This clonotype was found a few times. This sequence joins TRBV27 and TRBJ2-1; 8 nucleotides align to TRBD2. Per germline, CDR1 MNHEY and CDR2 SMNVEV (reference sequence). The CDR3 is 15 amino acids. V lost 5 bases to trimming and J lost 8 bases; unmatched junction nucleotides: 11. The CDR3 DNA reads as TGTGCCAGCAGTGCCGGGACTAGGGTGTCAGATGAGCAGTTCTTC. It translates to CASSAGTRVSDEQFF.

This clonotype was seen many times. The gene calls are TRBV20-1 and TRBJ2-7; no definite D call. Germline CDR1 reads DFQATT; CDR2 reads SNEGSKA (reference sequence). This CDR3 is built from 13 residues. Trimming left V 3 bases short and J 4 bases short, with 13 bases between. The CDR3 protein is CSASSSSPYEQYV. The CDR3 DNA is TGCAGTGCTAGTTCTTCCAGCCCTTACGAGCAGTACGTC.

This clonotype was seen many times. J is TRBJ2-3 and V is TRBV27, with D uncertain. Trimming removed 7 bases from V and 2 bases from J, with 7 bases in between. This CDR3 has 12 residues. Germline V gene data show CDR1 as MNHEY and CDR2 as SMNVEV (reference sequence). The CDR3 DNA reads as TGTGCCAGCACCGGGTACACAGATACGCAGTATTTT. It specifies CASTGYTDTQYF.

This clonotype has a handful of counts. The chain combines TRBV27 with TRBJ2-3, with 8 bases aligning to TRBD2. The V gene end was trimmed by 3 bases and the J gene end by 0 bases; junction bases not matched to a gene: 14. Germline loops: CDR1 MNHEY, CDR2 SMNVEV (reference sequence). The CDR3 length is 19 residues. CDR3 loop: CASSFLLAGRGGSTDTQYF. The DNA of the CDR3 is TGTGCCAGCAGTTTCCTCCTAGCCGGGAGGGGGGGAAGCACAGATACGCAGTATTTT.

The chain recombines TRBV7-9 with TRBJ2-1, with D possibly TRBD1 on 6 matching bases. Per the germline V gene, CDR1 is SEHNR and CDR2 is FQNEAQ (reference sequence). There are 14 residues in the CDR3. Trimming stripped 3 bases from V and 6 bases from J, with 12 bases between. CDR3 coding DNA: TGTGCCAGCAGCTTTATAGGGGGACCCAATGAGCAGTTCTTC. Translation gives CASSFIGGPNEQFF.

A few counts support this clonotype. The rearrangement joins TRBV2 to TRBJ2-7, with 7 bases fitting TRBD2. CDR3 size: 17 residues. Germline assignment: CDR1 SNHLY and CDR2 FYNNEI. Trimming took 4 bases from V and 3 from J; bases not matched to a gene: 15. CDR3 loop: CASSARPVGAGDYEQYV. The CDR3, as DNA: TGTGCCAGCAGTGCCCGTCCCGTCGGGGCGGGAGACTACGAGCAGTACGTC.

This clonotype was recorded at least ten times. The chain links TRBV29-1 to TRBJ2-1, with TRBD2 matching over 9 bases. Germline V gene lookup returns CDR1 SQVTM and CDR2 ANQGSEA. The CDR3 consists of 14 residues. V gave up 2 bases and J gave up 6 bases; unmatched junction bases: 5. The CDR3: CSVERLAGTNEQFF. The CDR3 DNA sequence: TGCAGCGTTGAACGCCTAGCGGGAACCAATGAGCAGTTCTTC.